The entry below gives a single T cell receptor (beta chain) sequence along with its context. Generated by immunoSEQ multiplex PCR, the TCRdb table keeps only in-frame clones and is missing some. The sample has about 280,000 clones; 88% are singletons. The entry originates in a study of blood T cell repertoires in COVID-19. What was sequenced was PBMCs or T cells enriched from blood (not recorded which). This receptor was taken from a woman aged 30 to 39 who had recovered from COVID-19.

In nucleotides, the CDR3 is TGTGCCAGCAGCTTGAATAAAATTGAGACAGGGGATGTAAATACGCAGTATTTT. Translated, it gives CASSLNKIETGDVNTQYF. The chain joins TRBV5-5 to TRBJ2-3, with TRBD1 matching over 8 bases. This CDR3 is built from 18 residues. The V and J ends lost 1 base and 7 bases, in that order; junction bases with no gene match: 17. The germline V gene encodes CDR1 SGHKS and CDR2 YYEKEE (reference sequence).